A selection of T cell receptor beta chains follows, all from one sample in a study of blood T cells in healthy people across ages. TCRdb independently ran MiXCR on the 5' RACE reads; one entry per CDR3 protein. The sample yields hundreds of thousands of distinct CDR3 sequences, around 52% seen once. Sequencing was carried out using blood. The receptors here all came from an elderly woman in good health. CDR3s include the opening cysteine and the closing phenylalanine or tryptophan. The D gene is left open where the match is weak. Clone size is shown for a subset of rows, as once, few, many or a class of expanded clone.

abundance: NA; j_gene: TRBJ1-1; d_gene: NA; v_gene: TRBV29-1; CDR3nt: TGCGGCGGAACAAGTATGAACACTGAAGCTTTCTTT; CDR3aa: CGGTSMNTEAFF
abundance: NA; j_gene: TRBJ1-1; d_gene: NA; v_gene: TRBV11-2; CDR3nt: TGTGCCAGCAGCTTAACTACAGGGAGCACTGAAGCTTTCTTT; CDR3aa: CASSLTTGSTEAFF
abundance: NA; j_gene: TRBJ1-1; d_gene: NA; v_gene: TRBV10-3; CDR3nt: TGTGCCATCAGTGAGTCAACAGGGAGCACTGAAGCTTTCTTT; CDR3aa: CAISESTGSTEAFF
abundance: NA; j_gene: TRBJ1-1; d_gene: NA; v_gene: TRBV30; CDR3nt: TGTGCCTGGAGTGTCGGACAGCCGAACACTGAAGCTTTCTTT; CDR3aa: CAWSVGQPNTEAFF
abundance: many; j_gene: TRBJ2-1; d_gene: NA; v_gene: TRBV27; CDR3nt: TGTGCCAGCAGCCGGAGCGGGAATGAGCAGTTCTTC; CDR3aa: CASSRSGNEQFF
abundance: NA; j_gene: TRBJ1-5; d_gene: NA; v_gene: TRBV2; CDR3nt: TGTGCCAGCAGAGCCGGGACGTCGAATCAGCCCCAGCATTTT; CDR3aa: CASRAGTSNQPQHF
abundance: NA; j_gene: TRBJ2-7; d_gene: NA; v_gene: TRBV14; CDR3nt: TGTGCCAGCGGGACGGGAGTCTACGAGCAGTACTTC; CDR3aa: CASGTGVYEQYF
abundance: once; j_gene: TRBJ1-2; d_gene: TRBD1; v_gene: TRBV5-1; CDR3nt: TGCGCCAGCAGCTCACAGGGGGCCTTCGGTGGCTACACCTTC; CDR3aa: CASSSQGAFGGYTF
abundance: many; j_gene: TRBJ1-1; d_gene: TRBD1; v_gene: TRBV25-1; CDR3nt: TGTGCCAGCAGTGCGACTTGGACAGGGAACACTGAAGCTTTCTTT; CDR3aa: CASSATWTGNTEAFF
abundance: NA; j_gene: TRBJ1-5; d_gene: TRBD1; v_gene: TRBV11-2; CDR3nt: TGTGCCAGCAGCTTGACAGGGGCCCATCAGCCCCAGCATTTT; CDR3aa: CASSLTGAHQPQHF
abundance: NA; j_gene: TRBJ1-5; d_gene: NA; v_gene: TRBV6-6; CDR3nt: TGTGCCAGCAGTTTAGGAGACCGCGTTCAGCCCCAGCATTTT; CDR3aa: CASSLGDRVQPQHF
abundance: few; j_gene: TRBJ1-5; d_gene: NA; v_gene: TRBV20-1; CDR3nt: TGCAGTGCCACGCGGGCAGGGAACAATCAGCCCCAGCATTTT; CDR3aa: CSATRAGNNQPQHF
abundance: few; j_gene: TRBJ1-4; d_gene: TRBD1; v_gene: TRBV5-1; CDR3nt: TGCGCCAGCAGCGTGACAGGGGGCATTGAAAAACTGTTTTTT; CDR3aa: CASSVTGGIEKLFF
abundance: NA; j_gene: TRBJ2-1; d_gene: TRBD1; v_gene: TRBV9; CDR3nt: TGTGCCAGCAGCTTCCACGCCGGGACAGGATACAATGAGCAGTTCTTC; CDR3aa: CASSFHAGTGYNEQFF
abundance: NA; j_gene: TRBJ2-2; d_gene: TRBD1; v_gene: TRBV7-2; CDR3nt: TGTGCCAGCAGCTTATCGTCCGGGACAGGGAACACCGGGGAGCTGTTTTTT; CDR3aa: CASSLSSGTGNTGELFF
abundance: NA; j_gene: TRBJ1-1; d_gene: NA; v_gene: TRBV27; CDR3nt: TGTGCCAGCAGTTTAGCAGGATACGACAACACTGAAGCTTTCTTT; CDR3aa: CASSLAGYDNTEAFF
abundance: NA; j_gene: TRBJ2-1; d_gene: TRBD2; v_gene: TRBV6-6; CDR3nt: TGTGCCAGCAGACCCACTAGCGCAGAGACCCAGTTCTTC; CDR3aa: CASRPTSAETQFF
abundance: NA; j_gene: TRBJ2-7; d_gene: TRBD2; v_gene: TRBV28; CDR3nt: TGTGCCAGCAGTGGGACTAGCGGACCTGCCGAGCAGTACTTC; CDR3aa: CASSGTSGPAEQYF
abundance: NA; j_gene: TRBJ1-3; d_gene: NA; v_gene: TRBV7-2; CDR3nt: TGTGCCAGCAGCGCCAGGGCGATCGGAAACACCATATATTTT; CDR3aa: CASSARAIGNTIYF